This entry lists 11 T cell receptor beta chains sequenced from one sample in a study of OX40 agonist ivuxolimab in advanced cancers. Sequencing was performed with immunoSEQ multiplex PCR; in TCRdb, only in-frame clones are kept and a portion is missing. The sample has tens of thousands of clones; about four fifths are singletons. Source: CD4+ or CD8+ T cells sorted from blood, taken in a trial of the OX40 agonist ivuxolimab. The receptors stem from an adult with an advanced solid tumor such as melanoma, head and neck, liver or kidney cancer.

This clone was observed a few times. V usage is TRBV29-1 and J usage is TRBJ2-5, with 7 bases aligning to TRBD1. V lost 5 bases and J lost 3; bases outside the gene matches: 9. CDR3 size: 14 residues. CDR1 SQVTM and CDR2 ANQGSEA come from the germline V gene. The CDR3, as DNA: TGCAGCGTTCCCGGACAGGTATCCAAAGAGACCCAGTACTTC. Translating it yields CSVPGQVSKETQYF.

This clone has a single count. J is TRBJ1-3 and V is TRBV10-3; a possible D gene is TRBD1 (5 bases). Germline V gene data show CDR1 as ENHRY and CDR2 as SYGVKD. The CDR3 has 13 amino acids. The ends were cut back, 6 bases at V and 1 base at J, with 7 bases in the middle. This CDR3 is CAIRDISGNTIYF. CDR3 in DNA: TGTGCCATCAGGGACATTTCTGGAAACACCATATATTTT.

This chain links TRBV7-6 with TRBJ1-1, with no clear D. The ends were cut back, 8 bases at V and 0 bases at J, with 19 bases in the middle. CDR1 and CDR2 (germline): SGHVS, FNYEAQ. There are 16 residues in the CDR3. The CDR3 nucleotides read TGTGCCAGCCACCCCCCTGGAGGTCGGCTGAACACTGAAGCTTTCTTT. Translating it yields CASHPPGGRLNTEAFF.

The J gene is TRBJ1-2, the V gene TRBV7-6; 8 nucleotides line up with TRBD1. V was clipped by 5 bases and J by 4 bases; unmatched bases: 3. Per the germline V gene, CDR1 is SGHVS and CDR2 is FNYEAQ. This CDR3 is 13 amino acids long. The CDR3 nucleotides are TGTGCCAGCAGCCAGGGGGCGTCCTATGGCTACACCTTC. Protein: CASSQGASYGYTF. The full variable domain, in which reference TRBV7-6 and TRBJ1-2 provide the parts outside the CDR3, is GAGVSQSPRYKVTKRGQDVALRCDPISGHVSLYWYRQALGQGPEFLTYFNYEAQQDKSGLPNDRFSAERPEGSISTLTIQRTEQRDSAMYRCASSQGASYGYTFGSGTRLTVV.

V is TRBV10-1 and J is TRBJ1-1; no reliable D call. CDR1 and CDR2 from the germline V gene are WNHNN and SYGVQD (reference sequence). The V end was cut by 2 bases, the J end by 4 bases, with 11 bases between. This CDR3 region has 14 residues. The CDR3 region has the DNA TGCGCCAGCAGTGAGATGGTGGCTGGCACTGAAGCTTTCTTT. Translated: CASSEMVAGTEAFF.

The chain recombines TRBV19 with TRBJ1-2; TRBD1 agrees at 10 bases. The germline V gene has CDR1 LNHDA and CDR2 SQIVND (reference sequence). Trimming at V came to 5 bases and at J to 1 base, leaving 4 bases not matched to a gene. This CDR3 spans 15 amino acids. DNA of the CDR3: TGTGCCAGTAGTGGAGACAGGGGGCGTAACTATGGCTACACCTTC. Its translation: CASSGDRGRNYGYTF.

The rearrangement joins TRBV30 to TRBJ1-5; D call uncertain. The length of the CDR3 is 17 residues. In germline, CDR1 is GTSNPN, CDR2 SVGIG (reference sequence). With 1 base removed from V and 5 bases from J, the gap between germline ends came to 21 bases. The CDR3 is CAWSGSGLGGWDQPQHF. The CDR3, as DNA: TGTGCCTGGAGTGGTTCTGGTTTGGGCGGCTGGGATCAGCCCCAGCATTTT. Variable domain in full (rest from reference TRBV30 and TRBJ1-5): SQTIHQWPATLVQPVGSPLSLECTVEGTSNPNLYWYRQAAGRGLQLLFYSVGIGQISSEVPQNLSASRPQDRQFILSSKKLLLSDSGFYLCAWSGSGLGGWDQPQHFGDGTRLSIL.

The CDR3 sequence: CASSLSVGAPGELFF. CDR3 bases: TGTGCCAGCAGCCTATCTGTGGGGGCCCCCGGGGAGCTGTTTTTT. The chain combines TRBV6-1 with TRBJ2-2; D may be TRBD1 (6 bases). In germline, CDR1 is MNHNS, CDR2 SASEGT. The length of the CDR3 is 15 residues. The ends were cut back, 6 bases at V and 6 bases at J, with 17 bases in the middle.

CDR3 region: CASSQDLYSGDTQYF. The CDR3 DNA reads TGCGCCAGCAGCCAAGATCTTTATTCCGGAGATACGCAGTATTTT. The chain links TRBV4-3 to TRBJ2-3; D not resolved. The CDR3 extends over 15 amino acids. Germline lookup yields CDR1 LGHNA and CDR2 YSLEER. V dropped 0 bases and J dropped 5 bases, with 12 bases sitting between them.

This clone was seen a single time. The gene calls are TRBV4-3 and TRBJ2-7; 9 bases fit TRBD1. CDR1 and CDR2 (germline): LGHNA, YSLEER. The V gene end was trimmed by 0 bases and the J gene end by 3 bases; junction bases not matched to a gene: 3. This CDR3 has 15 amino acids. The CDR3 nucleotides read TGCGCCAGCAGCCAAGACGACAGGGGGGACTACGAGCAGTACTTC. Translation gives CASSQDDRGDYEQYF.

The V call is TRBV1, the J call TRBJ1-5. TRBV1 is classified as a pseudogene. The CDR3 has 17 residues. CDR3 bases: TGCACCAGCAGCCCCTGGACGGACTGTTATAGCAATCAGCCCCAGCATTTT. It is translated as CTSSPWTDCYSNQPQHF.